This T cell receptor (beta chain) derives from a study of blood T cell repertoires in COVID-19. Study-wide background: Collection of acute and convalescent COVID-19 samples took place in the United States, Italy and Spain. The analysed material was cDNA or gDNA that came from T cells, B-cell-depleted T cells, or PBMCs.

The CDR3 has 16 amino acids. V lost 0 bases to trimming and J lost 0 bases, with 11 bases between them. CDR1 and CDR2 from the germline V gene are LGHDT and YNNKEL (reference sequence). In the original workflow: Counts of nucleated cells, estimated from reference gene primer amplification, were obtained. Data came from immunoSEQ multiplex PCR; TCRdb stores just in-frame clones and leaves some out. That table is the source of V, J and clone size, and D and trimming were worked out from the DNA. The data contain 200,000 to 250,000 clones, 86% of them singletons. The sequenced sample consisted of peripheral blood. This chain links TRBV3-1 (or the pseudogene TRBV3-2) with TRBJ1-1; D is unclear. The sequence derives from a man over 45 with acute or convalescent COVID-19. In DNA form, the CDR3 reads TGTGCCAGCAGCCAAGAAGAGGCCGGCCTGAACACTGAAGCTTTCTTT. Encoded protein: CASSQEEAGLNTEAFF.